These T cell receptor beta chains were read from a single sample in a study. TCRdb itself ran the RT-PCR reads through MiXCR, one entry per CDR3 protein. Of about 700,000 distinct CDR3 sequences detected, 14% appear once; the ten largest clones hold 3.6%. The sequencing sample was made of memory CD4+ T cells from blood. These receptors originate from a female donor in good health, serving as a healthy control. Each CDR3 is given with its conserved first and last residue. A D gene is named only where the DNA matches it firmly. Only part of the rows carry a size: once, few, many, or a class if the clone is expanded.

>TRBD1|many|TRBJ1-6|TRBV7-2
TGTGCCAGCAGCTTAGCTGACAGGGGGCGATCACCCCTCCACTTT
CASSLADRGRSPLHF
>TRBD1|few|TRBJ1-5|TRBV12-3/TRBV12-4
TGTGCCAGCACCCTGGTGTGGACAACAGGGGATCAGCCCCAGCATTTT
CASTLVWTTGDQPQHF
>TRBD2|many|TRBJ2-5|TRBV5-1
TGCGCCAGCAGCCCCGGGACTAGCGGGAAGCAAGAGACCCAGTACTTC
CASSPGTSGKQETQYF
>-|-|TRBJ1-4|TRBV24-1
TGTGCCACCAGTGATTTCAGGAATGAAAAACTGTTTTTT
CATSDFRNEKLFF
>-|-|TRBJ1-2|TRBV20-1
TGCAGTGCCACAGACGGCGGAGGAGTCCATGGCTACACCTTC
CSATDGGGVHGYTF
>-|-|TRBJ2-2|TRBV28
TGTGCCAGCAGTTCTACGGATTATGGGGAGCTGTTTTTT
CASSSTDYGELFF
>TRBD1|few|TRBJ1-6|TRBV5-4
TGTGCCAGCAGTGGCGACAGGGCTGATTCACCCCTCCACTTT
CASSGDRADSPLHF
>-|few|TRBJ2-7|TRBV27
TGTGCCAGCAGTCATATGGGGGGTCAGGGGGAGCAGTACTTC
CASSHMGGQGEQYF
>TRBD2|many|TRBJ2-2|TRBV4-1
TGCGCCAGCAGCCAAAATCTACGGGGACTAGCGAACACCGGGGAGCTGTTTTTT
CASSQNLRGLANTGELFF
>-|few|TRBJ2-7|TRBV2
TGTGCCAGCAGTGAATATCCAGCGGAGGTGACAGAGCAGTACTTC
CASSEYPAEVTEQYF
>-|-|TRBJ2-7|TRBV11-2
TGTGCCAGCAGCTTTATTGGTAATTATGGCGAGCAGTACTTC
CASSFIGNYGEQYF
>TRBD2|many|TRBJ2-5|TRBV15
TGTGCCACCTCTAGCGGGAGGAGCGGAGAGACCCAGTACTTC
CATSSGRSGETQYF
>TRBD1|few|TRBJ1-6|TRBV6-5
TGTGCCAGCAGTCCGCAGGGACAGGCCAGCTCCTATAATTCACCCCTCCACTTT
CASSPQGQASSYNSPLHF
>-|-|TRBJ1-1|TRBV6-1
TGTGCCAGCGGAACATTGAACACTGAAGTTTTCTTT
CASGTLNTEVFF
>-|-|TRBJ1-2|TRBV6-1
TGTGCCAGCCGATTAAGACAGGACTATGGCTACACCTTC
CASRLRQDYGYTF
>-|few|TRBJ1-2|TRBV7-8
TGTGCCAGCAGCTCCGGGACGGACCTCTATGGCTACACCTTC
CASSSGTDLYGYTF
>TRBD1|-|TRBJ2-7|TRBV12-3/TRBV12-4
TGTGCCAGCAGTTTCTCGGGACAGGGGTTCTACGAGCAGTACTTC
CASSFSGQGFYEQYF
>TRBD1|-|TRBJ1-1|TRBV27
TGTGCCAGCTGTCCGGGACAGGGGATTAGAGGAGGGAACACTGAAGCTTTCTTT
CASCPGQGIRGGNTEAFF
>-|many|TRBJ2-2|TRBV27
TGTGCCAGCAGCCTACAGGGAAGGGACACCGGGGAGCTGTTTTTT
CASSLQGRDTGELFF
>-|-|TRBJ1-3|TRBV9
TGTGCCAGCAGCGTAGACCTTTGGAACACCATATATTTT
CASSVDLWNTIYF
>-|-|TRBJ2-7|TRBV28
TGTGCCAGCAGTTTGATGCAGGGAACGTACGAGCAGTACTTC
CASSLMQGTYEQYF
>TRBD1|few|TRBJ2-7|TRBV20-1
TGCAGTGCTCCGACAGGGGGGTCCAACGAGCAGTACTTC
CSAPTGGSNEQYF
>-|few|TRBJ2-1|TRBV15
TGTGCCACCGGCCTCCCCCTCCGGGAGCAGTTCTTC
CATGLPLREQFF
>-|many|TRBJ2-5|TRBV29-1
TGCAGCGTTGAAGCAGGGATCGAGACCCAGTACTTC
CSVEAGIETQYF
>TRBD1|few|TRBJ1-6|TRBV2
TGTGCCAGCAGTGGGGACAGGGGAAACTCACCCCTCCACTTT
CASSGDRGNSPLHF
>-|-|TRBJ2-7|TRBV7-2
TGTGCCAGCAGCTTAGGCGCGGGGCCCACCTCCTACGAGCAGTACTTC
CASSLGAGPTSYEQYF
>TRBD1|few|TRBJ1-2|TRBV20-1
TGCAATGCTAGAGAGGCACTGGGACAGGGAGGAGGAGGCTACACCTTC
CNAREALGQGGGGYTF
>TRBD1|-|TRBJ2-4|TRBV6-6
TGTGCCAGCAGTACACGTCCCGGGACAGGGGCCAAAAACATTCAGTACTTC
CASSTRPGTGAKNIQYF
>-|many|TRBJ1-5|TRBV20-1
TGCAGTGCTAGTCGGGGGTATAGCAATCAGCCCCAGCATTTT
CSASRGYSNQPQHF
>-|-|TRBJ2-6|TRBV5-1
TGCGCCAGCAGCCTCGGGGCTATCTCTGGGGCCAACGTCCTGACTTTC
CASSLGAISGANVLTF
>-|many|TRBJ1-2|TRBV20-1
TGCAGTGCTGAAGGGGGGAACTATGGCTACACCTTC
CSAEGGNYGYTF
>-|few|TRBJ2-7|TRBV27
TGTGCCAGCAGTTTACACCAGGCAGTCTACGAGCAGTACTTC
CASSLHQAVYEQYF
>-|many|TRBJ2-3|TRBV7-3
TGTGCCAGCAGCTTACGAAGCGGCCCTGATACGCAGTATTTT
CASSLRSGPDTQYF
>TRBD2|many|TRBJ2-3|TRBV20-1
TGCAGTGCTAGACCCCCGCCCGGGACTAGCGGGGGGAGCACAGATACGCAGTATTTT
CSARPPPGTSGGSTDTQYF